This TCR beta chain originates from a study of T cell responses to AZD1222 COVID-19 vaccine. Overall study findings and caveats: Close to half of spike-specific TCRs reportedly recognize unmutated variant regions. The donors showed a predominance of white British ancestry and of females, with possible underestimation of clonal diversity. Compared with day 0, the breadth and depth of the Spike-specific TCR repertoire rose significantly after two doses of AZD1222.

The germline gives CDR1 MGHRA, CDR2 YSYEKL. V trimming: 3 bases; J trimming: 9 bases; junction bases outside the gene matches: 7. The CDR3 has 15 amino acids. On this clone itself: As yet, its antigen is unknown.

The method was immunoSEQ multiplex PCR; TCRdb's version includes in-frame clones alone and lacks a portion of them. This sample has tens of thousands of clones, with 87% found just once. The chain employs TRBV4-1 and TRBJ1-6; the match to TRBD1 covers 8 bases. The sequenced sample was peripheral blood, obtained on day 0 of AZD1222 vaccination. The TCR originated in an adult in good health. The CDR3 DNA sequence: TGCGCCAGCAGCCACAAACAGGGGGTGATTTCACCCCTCCACTTT. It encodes CASSHKQGVISPLHF.